The 17 T cell receptor beta chains reported below all come from one sample, sequenced in a study of T cells in Graves' hyperthyroidism and ophthalmopathy. TCR beta CDR3 regions were amplified from RNA transcripts. TCR CDR3 underwent first-round RT-PCR with the HTBI primer set. One entry per CDR3 protein results from TCRdb running MiXCR on the multiplex PCR reads. This sample carries more than 300,000 distinct CDR3 sequences, 17% of them seen once, and the ten largest clones take more than 30%. Specimen: blood. These receptors came from a woman in her twenties or thirties with Graves' hyperthyroidism that later progressed to Graves' ophthalmopathy.

This clonotype was detected ten times or more. The rearrangement joins TRBV27 to TRBJ1-5, with D possibly being TRBD1 (5 bases). V shed 3 bases and J shed 5 bases, with 11 bases lying between them. The CDR3 covers 14 residues. The germline V gene has CDR1 MNHEY and CDR2 SMNVEV (reference sequence). CDR3 sequence: CASSLRGFDQPQHF. CDR3 DNA sequence: TGTGCCAGCAGTTTGCGGGGGTTCGATCAGCCCCAGCATTTT.

This clonotype was seen repeatedly, ten times or more. The genes are TRBV11-2 and TRBJ1-4; D remains unclear. This CDR3 is 13 amino acids long. Germline V gene data show CDR1 as SGHAT and CDR2 as FQNNGV. V lost 1 base and J 7 bases, leaving 7 bases between the germline ends. The CDR3 DNA reads as TGTGCCAGCAGCTTAGGGATTAGTGAAAAACTGTTTTTT. Its protein is CASSLGISEKLFF.

This clonotype was seen at least ten times. The V call is TRBV29-1, the J call TRBJ2-5; possible D gene TRBD1, 6 bases. CDR1 is SQVTM and CDR2 is ANQGSEA in the germline V gene. Trimming cost V 0 bases and J 5 bases, with 13 bases left between them. This CDR3 comprises 14 residues. The CDR3 protein is CSVEDLHRAETQYF. DNA for the CDR3: TGCAGCGTTGAAGATCTTCACAGGGCGGAGACCCAGTACTTC.

In its sample, this clonotype was seen many times. V and J are TRBV11-2 and TRBJ1-4; no clear D. The V and J ends lost 4 bases and 8 bases respectively, with 14 bases between them. Germline V lookup: CDR1 SGHAT, CDR2 FQNNGV. The CDR3 has 14 residues. The CDR3 reads CASSSSGNWEKLFF. For the CDR3, the DNA is TGTGCCAGCAGCTCCTCGGGGAATTGGGAAAAACTGTTTTTT.

In its sample, this clonotype was seen many times. CDR3 amino acids: CASSYLVGQNNQPQHF. In DNA, the CDR3 is TGTGCCAGCAGTTACTTGGTTGGCCAAAACAATCAGCCCCAGCATTTT. The chain recombines TRBV6-2 or TRBV6-3 with TRBJ1-5, with D unresolved. Trimming stripped 1 base from V and 3 bases from J, with 13 bases between. Per the germline V gene, CDR1 is MNHEY and CDR2 is SVGEGT. The CDR3 length is 16 residues.

In this sample, this clonotype turned up many times. The V gene is TRBV30, the J gene TRBJ2-1, with D possibly matching TRBD2 (6 bases). V was trimmed by 1 base and J by 0 bases, leaving 10 bases between them. Germline CDR1 reads GTSNPN; CDR2 reads SVGIG (reference sequence). The CDR3 runs 15 residues. CDR3 region: CAWSGGVRSYNEQFF. For the CDR3, the DNA is TGTGCCTGGAGTGGGGGGGTACGCTCCTACAATGAGCAGTTCTTC.

In this sample, this clonotype turned up many times. The genes are TRBV12-3 or TRBV12-4 and TRBJ1-6, with a tentative D call TRBD1 (5 bases). Trimming stripped 4 bases from V and 14 bases from J, with 12 bases between. The CDR3 runs 12 residues. The CDR3 DNA is TGTGCCAGCAGTTCCGGGCAGGGTGCCCTCCACTTT. Amino acids: CASSSGQGALHF.

The chain recombines TRBV4-2 with TRBJ2-1; a weak D match, TRBD2 (5 bases). The germline V and J ends were trimmed by 2 bases and 2 bases, with 10 bases remaining between them. Germline-derived CDR1 and CDR2 are LGHNA and YNFKEQ. This CDR3 is 15 amino acids long. The CDR3 DNA reads as TGTGCCAGCAGCCAACTAAGCGGAACCTACAATGAGCAGTTCTTC. Its protein is CASSQLSGTYNEQFF.

Remarks on this clonotype: One end of the junction does not line up with germline, which may come from a read error. The V and J genes are TRBV30 and TRBJ2-1; perhaps D is TRBD1 or TRBD2 (5 bases each). CDR3 length: 13 amino acids. The germline gives CDR1 GTSNPN, CDR2 SVGIG (reference sequence). DNA of the CDR3: TGTGCCTGGAGTCGGGGCTCCCACAATGAGCAGTTCTTC. Translated, it gives CAWSRGSHNEQFF.

This clonotype has at least ten counts. The J gene is TRBJ2-5, the V gene TRBV20-1; D may match TRBD1 or TRBD2 (5 bases each). CDR3 length: 13 residues. Germline CDR1 reads DFQATT; CDR2 reads SNEGSKA (reference sequence). V was cut by 2 bases and J by 2 bases, with 9 bases left in between. CDR3 bases: TGCAGTGCTAGAAAGGGACCACAAGAGACCCAGTACTTC. Encoded protein: CSARKGPQETQYF.

This rearrangement joins TRBV27 to TRBJ1-6; D ambiguous. Germline CDR1 MNHEY, CDR2 SMNVEV (reference sequence). V lost 6 bases and J 10 bases, leaving 13 bases between the germline ends. This CDR3 region has 13 residues. CDR3 loop: CASRDSSASPLHF. In nucleotides, the CDR3 is TGTGCCAGCAGGGACTCCTCAGCCTCACCCCTCCACTTT.

The chain has TRBV28 and TRBJ2-1; TRBD2 matches 11 bases. In germline, CDR1 is MDHEN, CDR2 SYDVKM. CDR3 length: 16 amino acids. The V and J ends lost 5 bases and 7 bases, in that order; junction bases with no gene match: 10. The CDR3 here is CASSPPLAGALNEQFF. Here the CDR3 DNA reads TGTGCCAGCAGTCCCCCACTAGCGGGAGCATTGAATGAGCAGTTCTTC.

This clonotype was counted at least ten times. This chain joins TRBV7-9 and TRBJ2-1; D might be TRBD1 or TRBD2, each matching 5 bases. Germline loops: CDR1 SEHNR, CDR2 FQNEAQ (reference sequence). The ends were cut back, 6 bases at V and 8 bases at J, with 14 bases in the middle. The CDR3 covers 13 residues. CDR3 coding DNA: TGTGCCAGCAGGAGGGACCCGTCCGATGAGCAGTTCTTC. Translated, it gives CASRRDPSDEQFF.

The V and J genes are TRBV6-1 and TRBJ1-2; TRBD1 matches 8 bases. Trimming removed 5 bases from V and 4 bases from J; junction bases left unmatched: 6. The CDR3 sequence is 14 residues long. Germline V gives CDR1 MNHNS, CDR2 SASEGT. The DNA for the CDR3 is TGTGCCAGCAGTCGGTACAGGGGGAGCTATGGCTACACCTTC. Its protein product is CASSRYRGSYGYTF.

This clonotype was counted many times. V is TRBV19 and J is TRBJ2-7; possible D gene TRBD2, 5 bases. The CDR3 covers 15 residues. V was clipped by 4 bases and J by 2 bases, with 15 bases between them. Germline V gene data show CDR1 as LNHDA and CDR2 as SQIVND (reference sequence). This CDR3 is CASSTTVGSPYEQYF. The CDR3 DNA reads as TGTGCCAGTAGTACCACGGTGGGGAGTCCCTACGAGCAGTACTTC.

This sequence joins TRBV2 and TRBJ1-2; TRBD1 matches 12 bases. The CDR3 length is 16 residues. CDR1 is SNHLY and CDR2 is FYNNEI in the germline V gene. V shed 6 bases, J shed 2 bases, and the junction held 7 bases outside the gene matches. DNA for the CDR3: TGTGCCAGCAGCCGGGACAGGGGGCAAGTAAACTATGGCTACACCTTC. Translating it yields CASSRDRGQVNYGYTF.

This clonotype was observed a few times. The chain recombines TRBV30 with TRBJ2-2; 9 bases match TRBD1. The CDR3 runs 14 residues. From germline, CDR1 is GTSNPN and CDR2 SVGIG (reference sequence). Germline trimming cut 3 bases from V and 8 bases from J; bases unmatched to any gene: 7. The CDR3 protein is CAWSNGQGYGELFF. The CDR3 nucleotides read TGTGCCTGGAGCAACGGACAGGGGTATGGGGAGCTGTTTTTT.